This TCR beta chain originates from a study of T cell changes during pregnancy in multiple sclerosis. Libraries were prepared by immunoSEQ multiplex PCR; TCRdb keeps only in-frame clonotypes and omits some of them. This table has 49,000 or so clones, roughly 92% appearing once. There are 13 residues in the CDR3. Trimming took off 5 bases at V and 2 bases at J, with 9 bases between the two ends. Per the germline V gene, CDR1 is SQVTM and CDR2 is ANQGSEA. This sequence was found in a female donor in good health, enrolled as a control in a pregnancy study. Source: CD4+ T cells from peripheral blood mononuclear cells, taken in the second trimester of pregnancy. The chain employs TRBV29-1 and TRBJ2-2; D is ambiguous. CDR3 amino acids: CSVTYTNTGELFF. The CDR3, as DNA: TGCAGCGTTACGTACACAAACACCGGGGAGCTGTTTTTT.